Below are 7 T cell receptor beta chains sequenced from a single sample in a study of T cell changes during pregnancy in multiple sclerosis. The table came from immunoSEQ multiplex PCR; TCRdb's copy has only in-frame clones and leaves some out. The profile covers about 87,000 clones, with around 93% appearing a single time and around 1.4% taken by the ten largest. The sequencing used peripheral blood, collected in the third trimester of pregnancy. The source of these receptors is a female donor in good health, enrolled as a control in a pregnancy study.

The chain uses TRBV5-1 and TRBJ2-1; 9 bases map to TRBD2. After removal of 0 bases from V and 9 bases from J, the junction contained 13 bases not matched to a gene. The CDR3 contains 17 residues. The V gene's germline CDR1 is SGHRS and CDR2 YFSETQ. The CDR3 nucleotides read TGCGCCAGCAGCTTGGGTGTTCTAGCGGGAACCCTCGGTGAGCAGTTCTTC. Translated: CASSLGVLAGTLGEQFF.

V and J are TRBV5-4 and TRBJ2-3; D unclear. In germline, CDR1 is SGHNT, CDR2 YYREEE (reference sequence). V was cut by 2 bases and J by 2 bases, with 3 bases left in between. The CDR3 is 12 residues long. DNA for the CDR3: TGTGCCAGCAGCTTCTTCACAGATACGCAGTATTTT. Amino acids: CASSFFTDTQYF.

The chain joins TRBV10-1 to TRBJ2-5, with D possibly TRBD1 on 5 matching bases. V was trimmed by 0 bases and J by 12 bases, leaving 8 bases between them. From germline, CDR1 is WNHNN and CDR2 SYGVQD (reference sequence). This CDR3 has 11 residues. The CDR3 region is CASSESGLKYF. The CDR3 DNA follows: TGCGCCAGCAGTGAGTCGGGGCTGAAGTACTTC.

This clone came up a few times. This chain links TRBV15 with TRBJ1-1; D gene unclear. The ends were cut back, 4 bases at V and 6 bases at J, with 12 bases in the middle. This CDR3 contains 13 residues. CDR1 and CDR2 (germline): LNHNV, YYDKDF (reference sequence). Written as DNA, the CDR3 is TGTGCCACCAGCATCCAAGACTTTGCTGAAGCTTTCTTT. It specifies CATSIQDFAEAFF.

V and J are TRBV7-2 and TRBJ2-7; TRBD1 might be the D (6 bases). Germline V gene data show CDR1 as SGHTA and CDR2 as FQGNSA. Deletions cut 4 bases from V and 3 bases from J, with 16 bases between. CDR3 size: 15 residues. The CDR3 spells CASSSDLGQYYEQYF. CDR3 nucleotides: TGTGCCAGCAGCTCAGATTTAGGACAGTACTACGAGCAGTACTTC.

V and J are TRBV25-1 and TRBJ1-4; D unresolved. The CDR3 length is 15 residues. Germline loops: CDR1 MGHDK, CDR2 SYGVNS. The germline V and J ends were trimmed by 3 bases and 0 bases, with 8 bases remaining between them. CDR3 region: CASSERQPTNEKLFF. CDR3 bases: TGTGCCAGCAGTGAGCGGCAGCCAACTAATGAAAAACTGTTTTTT. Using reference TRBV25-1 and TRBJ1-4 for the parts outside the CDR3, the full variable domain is EADIYQTPRYLVIGTGKKITLECSQTMGHDKMYWYQQDPGMELHLIHYSYGVNSTEKGDLSSESTVSRIRTEHFPLTLESARPSHTSQYLCASSERQPTNEKLFFGSGTQLSVL.

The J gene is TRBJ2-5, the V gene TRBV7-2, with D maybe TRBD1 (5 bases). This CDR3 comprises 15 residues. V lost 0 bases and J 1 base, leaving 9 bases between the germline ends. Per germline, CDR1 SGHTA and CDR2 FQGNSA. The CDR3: CASSLANTGQETQYF. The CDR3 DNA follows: TGTGCCAGCAGCTTAGCAAATACAGGCCAAGAGACCCAGTACTTC. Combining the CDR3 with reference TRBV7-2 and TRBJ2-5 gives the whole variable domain GAGVSQSPSNKVTEKGKDVELRCDPISGHTALYWYRQSLGQGLEFLIYFQGNSAPDKSGLPSDRFSAERTGGSVSTLTIQRTQQEDSAVYLCASSLANTGQETQYFGPGTRLLVL.